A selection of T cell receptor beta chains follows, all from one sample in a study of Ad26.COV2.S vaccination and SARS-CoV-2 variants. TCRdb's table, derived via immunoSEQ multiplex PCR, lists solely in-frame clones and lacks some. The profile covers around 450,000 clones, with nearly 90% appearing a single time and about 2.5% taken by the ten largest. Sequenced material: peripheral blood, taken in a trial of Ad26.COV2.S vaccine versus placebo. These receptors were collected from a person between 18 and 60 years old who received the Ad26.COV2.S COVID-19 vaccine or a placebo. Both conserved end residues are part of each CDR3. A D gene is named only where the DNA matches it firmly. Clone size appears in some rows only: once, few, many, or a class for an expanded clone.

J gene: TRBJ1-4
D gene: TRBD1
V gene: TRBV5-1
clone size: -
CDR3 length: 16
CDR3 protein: CASSLETGGQDEKLFF
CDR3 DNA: TGCGCCAGCAGCTTGGAAACTGGAGGACAGGATGAAAAACTGTTTTTT

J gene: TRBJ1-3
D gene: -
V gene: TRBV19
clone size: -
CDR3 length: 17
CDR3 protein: CASSIDPLPGKGNTIYF
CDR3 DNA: TGTGCCAGTAGTATAGATCCCCTGCCCGGCAAGGGAAACACCATATATTTT

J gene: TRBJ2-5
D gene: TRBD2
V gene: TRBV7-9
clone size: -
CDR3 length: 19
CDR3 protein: CASSLGTDVGLAAQETQYF
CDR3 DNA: TGTGCCAGCAGCCTCGGGACGGACGTTGGACTAGCGGCTCAAGAGACCCAGTACTTC

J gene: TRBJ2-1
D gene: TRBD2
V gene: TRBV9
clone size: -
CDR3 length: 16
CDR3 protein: CASSAGGAISNNEQFF
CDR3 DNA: TGTGCCAGCAGCGCCGGGGGGGCTATATCGAACAATGAGCAGTTCTTC

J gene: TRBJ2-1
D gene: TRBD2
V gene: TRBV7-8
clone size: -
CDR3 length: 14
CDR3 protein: CASSLGLARAEQFF
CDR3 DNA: TGTGCCAGCAGCTTGGGACTAGCGAGGGCTGAGCAGTTCTTC

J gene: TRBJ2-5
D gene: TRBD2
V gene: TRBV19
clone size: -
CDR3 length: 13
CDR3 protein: CASRQAGGETQYF
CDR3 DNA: TGTGCCAGCCGCCAAGCGGGAGGGGAGACCCAGTACTTC

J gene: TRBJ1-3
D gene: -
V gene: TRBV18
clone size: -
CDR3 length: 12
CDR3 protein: CASSHRGNTIYF
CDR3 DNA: TGTGCCAGCTCCCACAGGGGAAACACCATATATTTT

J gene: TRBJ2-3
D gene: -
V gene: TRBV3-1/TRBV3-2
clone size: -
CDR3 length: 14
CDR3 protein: CASSHELALYTQYF
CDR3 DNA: TGTGCCAGCAGCCACGAACTAGCTCTTTATACGCAGTATTTT

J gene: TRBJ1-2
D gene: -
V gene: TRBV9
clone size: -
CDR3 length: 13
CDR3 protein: CASSVAWGNGYTF
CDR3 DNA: TGTGCCAGCAGCGTAGCTTGGGGGAATGGCTACACCTTC

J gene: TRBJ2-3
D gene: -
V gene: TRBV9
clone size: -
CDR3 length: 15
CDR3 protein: CASSVVGARADTQYF
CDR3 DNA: TGTGCCAGCAGCGTAGTCGGAGCGAGGGCAGATACGCAGTATTTT

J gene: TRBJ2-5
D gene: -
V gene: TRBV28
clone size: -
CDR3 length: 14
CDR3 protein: CASEGHKPQETQYF
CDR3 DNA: TGTGCCAGCGAGGGCCACAAGCCTCAAGAGACCCAGTACTTC

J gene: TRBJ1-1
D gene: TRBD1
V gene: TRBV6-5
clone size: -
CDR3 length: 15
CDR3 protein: CASSTSLTGTREAFF
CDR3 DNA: TGTGCCAGCAGCACCTCTCTGACAGGGACCCGTGAAGCTTTCTTT

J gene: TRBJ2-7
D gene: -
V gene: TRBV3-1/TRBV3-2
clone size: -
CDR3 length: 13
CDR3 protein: CASSSTESYEQYF
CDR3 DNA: TGTGCCAGCAGCTCGACCGAGTCCTACGAGCAGTACTTC

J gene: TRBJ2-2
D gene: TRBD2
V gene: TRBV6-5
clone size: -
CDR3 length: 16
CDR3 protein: CASSWGLAGATGELFF
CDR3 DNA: TGTGCCAGCAGTTGGGGACTAGCGGGCGCAACCGGGGAGCTGTTTTTT

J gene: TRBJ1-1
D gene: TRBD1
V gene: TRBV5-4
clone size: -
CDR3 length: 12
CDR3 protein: CASSYGTVEAFF
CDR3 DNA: TGTGCCAGCAGCTACGGGACAGTCGAAGCTTTCTTT

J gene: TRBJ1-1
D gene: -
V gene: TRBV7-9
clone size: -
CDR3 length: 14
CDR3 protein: CASAGGGGSTEAFF
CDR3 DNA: TGTGCCAGCGCGGGCGGAGGGGGATCCACTGAAGCTTTCTTT

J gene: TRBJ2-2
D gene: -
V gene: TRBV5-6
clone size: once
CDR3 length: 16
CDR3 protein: CASSLDRGRDTGELFF
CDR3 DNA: TGTGCCAGCAGCTTGGACAGGGGGAGGGACACCGGGGAGCTGTTTTTT

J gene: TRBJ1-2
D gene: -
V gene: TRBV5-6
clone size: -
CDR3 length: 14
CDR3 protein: CASSPQGADYGYTF
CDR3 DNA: TGTGCCAGCAGCCCACAGGGAGCGGACTATGGCTACACCTTC

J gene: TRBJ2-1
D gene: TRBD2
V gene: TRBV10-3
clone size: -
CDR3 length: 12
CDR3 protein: CAISSREGEQFF
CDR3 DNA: TGTGCCATCAGTTCCCGGGAGGGTGAGCAGTTCTTC

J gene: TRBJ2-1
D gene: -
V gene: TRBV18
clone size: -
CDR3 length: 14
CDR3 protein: CASSGQVGKNEQFF
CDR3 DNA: TGTGCCAGCTCAGGTCAGGTCGGGAAGAATGAGCAGTTCTTC